This T cell receptor (beta chain) was retrieved from a study of T cell responses to AZD1222 COVID-19 vaccine. Study-level results: At baseline, seropositivity was found in only a handful of AZD1222 recipients. Spike-specific TCR breadth and depth rose after two AZD1222 doses.

Pooling covered second doses at about 4 or about 12 weeks. Germline V gene lookup returns CDR1 GTSNPN and CDR2 SVGIG (reference sequence). Trimming took 3 bases from V and 8 from J; bases not matched to a gene: 1. The CDR3 has 12 amino acids. Some clones are missing from TCRdb's copy, which holds only in-frame ones; the method was immunoSEQ multiplex PCR. The data show 150,000 or so clones, 85% to 95% seen once. Comments on this clone: Its antigen is still unknown.

The rearrangement joins TRBV30 to TRBJ2-4, with TRBD2 matching over 10 bases. Source: peripheral blood, taken 28 days after the second AZD1222 dose. The TCR comes from an adult who received the AZD1222 COVID-19 vaccine. CDR3 loop: CAWRTSGYIQYF. CDR3 nucleotides: TGTGCCTGGAGGACTAGCGGGTACATTCAGTACTTC.